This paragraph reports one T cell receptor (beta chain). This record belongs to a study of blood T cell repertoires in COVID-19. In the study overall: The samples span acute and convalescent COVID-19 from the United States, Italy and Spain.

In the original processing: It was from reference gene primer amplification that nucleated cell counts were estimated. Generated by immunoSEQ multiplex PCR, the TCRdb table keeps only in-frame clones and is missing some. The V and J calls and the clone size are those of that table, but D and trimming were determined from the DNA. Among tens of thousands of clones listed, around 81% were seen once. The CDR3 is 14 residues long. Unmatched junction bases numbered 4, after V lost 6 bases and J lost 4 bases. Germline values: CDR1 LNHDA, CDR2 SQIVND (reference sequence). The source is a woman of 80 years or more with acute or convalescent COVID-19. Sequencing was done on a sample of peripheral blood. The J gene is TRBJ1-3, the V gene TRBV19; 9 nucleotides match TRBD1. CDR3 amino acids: CASRPGTGGNTIYF. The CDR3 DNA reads TGTGCCAGTAGGCCAGGGACAGGGGGAAACACCATATATTTT.